This T cell receptor (beta chain) came from a study of control samples from healthy donors and cancer patients. Trimming took 6 bases from V and 3 from J, leaving 8 bases between them. Per germline, CDR1 SNHLY and CDR2 FYNNEI. The length of the CDR3 is 12 residues. Here immunoSEQ multiplex PCR was the method, and the copy in TCRdb shows in-frame clones only, minus some. The sample shows about 120,000 clones, roughly 90% of them seen only once. Sequenced sample: blood. The chain is built from TRBV2 and TRBJ1-1, with D possibly matching TRBD1 (5 bases). The TCR originated in a man in his fifties or sixties in good health. The DNA for the CDR3 is TGTGCCAGCAGGGGGCAGGACACTGAAGCTTTCTTT. Amino acid sequence: CASRGQDTEAFF.